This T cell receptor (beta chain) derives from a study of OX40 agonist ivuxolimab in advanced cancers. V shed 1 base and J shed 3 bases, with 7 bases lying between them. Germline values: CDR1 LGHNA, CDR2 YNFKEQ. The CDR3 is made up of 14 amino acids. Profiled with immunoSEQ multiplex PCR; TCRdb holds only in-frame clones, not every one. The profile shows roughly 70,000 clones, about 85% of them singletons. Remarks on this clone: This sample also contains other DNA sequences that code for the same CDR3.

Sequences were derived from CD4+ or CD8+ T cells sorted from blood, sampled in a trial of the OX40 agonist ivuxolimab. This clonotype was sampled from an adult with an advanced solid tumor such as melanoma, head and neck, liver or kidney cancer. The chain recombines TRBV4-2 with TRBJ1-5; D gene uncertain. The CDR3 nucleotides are TGTGCCAGCAGCCAAGTCGGGGACAATCAGCCCCAGCATTTT. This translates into CASSQVGDNQPQHF.